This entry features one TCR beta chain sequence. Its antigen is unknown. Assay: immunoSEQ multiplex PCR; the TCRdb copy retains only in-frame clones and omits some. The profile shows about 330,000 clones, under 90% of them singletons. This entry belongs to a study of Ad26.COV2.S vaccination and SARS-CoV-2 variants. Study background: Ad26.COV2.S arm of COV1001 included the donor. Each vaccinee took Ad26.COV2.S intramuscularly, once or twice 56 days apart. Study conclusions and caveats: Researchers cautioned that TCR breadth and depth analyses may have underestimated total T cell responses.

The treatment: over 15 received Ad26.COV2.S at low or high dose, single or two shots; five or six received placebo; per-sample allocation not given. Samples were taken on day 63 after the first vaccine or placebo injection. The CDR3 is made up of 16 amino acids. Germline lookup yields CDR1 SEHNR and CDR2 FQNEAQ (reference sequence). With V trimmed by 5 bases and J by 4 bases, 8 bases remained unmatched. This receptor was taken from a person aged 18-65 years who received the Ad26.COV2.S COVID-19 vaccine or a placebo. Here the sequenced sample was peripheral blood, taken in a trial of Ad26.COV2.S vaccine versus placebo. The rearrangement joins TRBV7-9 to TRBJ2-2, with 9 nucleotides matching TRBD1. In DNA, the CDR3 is TGTGCCAGCAGCGGGAGGACAGGGGTAGCCACCGGGGAGCTGTTTTTT. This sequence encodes CASSGRTGVATGELFF. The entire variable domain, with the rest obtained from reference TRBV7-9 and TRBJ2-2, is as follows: DTGVSQNPRHKITKRGQNVTFRCDPISEHNRLYWYRQTLGQGPEFLTYFQNEAQLEKSRLLSDRFSAERPKGSFSTLEIQRTEQGDSAMYLCASSGRTGVATGELFFGEGSRLTVL.